The clone carrying this T cell receptor (beta chain) came up a few times. The antigen remains unidentified. The germline CDR1 and CDR2 sequences are LGHNA and YNFKEQ. V gave up 2 bases and J gave up 3 bases; unmatched junction bases: 7. The CDR3 is made up of 16 amino acids. The sample comes from a study of response to subunit inactivated influenza vaccine. The study, taken as a whole, reports: T cells newly recruited by each seasonal influenza vaccination are few, the authors suggested.

TCRdb re-analysed the RT-PCR reads in MiXCR, keeping a single row per CDR3 protein. The table has about 700,000 distinct CDR3 sequences, more than 11% seen once. The sequences come from PBMCs from blood, collected less than 15 days before vaccination. The V gene is TRBV4-2, the J gene TRBJ2-1, with TRBD2 matching over 7 bases. The TCR originated in a man in his fifties who received an inactivated influenza vaccine. CDR3 loop: CASSQIGLDVYNEQFF. The CDR3 DNA reads TGTGCCAGCAGCCAAATAGGACTAGACGTCTACAATGAGCAGTTCTTC.